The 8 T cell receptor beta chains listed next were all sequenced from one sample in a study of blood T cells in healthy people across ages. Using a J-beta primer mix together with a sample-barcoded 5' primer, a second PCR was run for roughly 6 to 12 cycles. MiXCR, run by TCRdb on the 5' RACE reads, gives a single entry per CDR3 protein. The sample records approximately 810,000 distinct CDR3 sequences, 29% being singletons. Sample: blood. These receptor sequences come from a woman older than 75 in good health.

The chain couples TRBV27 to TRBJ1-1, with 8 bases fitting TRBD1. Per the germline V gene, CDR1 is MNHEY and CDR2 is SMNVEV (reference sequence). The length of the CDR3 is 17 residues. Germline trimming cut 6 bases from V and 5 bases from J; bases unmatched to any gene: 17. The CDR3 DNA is TGTGCCAGCAGGTCCTGGCAGGGGGCTTTGGGGTGGACTGAAGCTTTCTTT. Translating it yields CASRSWQGALGWTEAFF.

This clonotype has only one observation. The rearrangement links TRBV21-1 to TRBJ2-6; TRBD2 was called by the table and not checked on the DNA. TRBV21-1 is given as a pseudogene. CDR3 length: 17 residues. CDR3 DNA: TGTGCCAGCAGCAAAACGCGGGAGGCCCCTGGGGCCAACGTCCTGACTTTC. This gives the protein CASSKTREAPGANVLTF.

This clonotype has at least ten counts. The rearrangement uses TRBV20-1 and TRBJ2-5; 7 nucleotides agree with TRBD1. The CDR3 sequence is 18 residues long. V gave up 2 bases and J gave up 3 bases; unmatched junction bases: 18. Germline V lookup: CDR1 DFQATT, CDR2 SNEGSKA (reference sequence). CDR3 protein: CSARRDIGQAIGEETQYF. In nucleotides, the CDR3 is TGCAGTGCTAGAAGGGACATCGGACAGGCGATAGGGGAAGAGACCCAGTACTTC.

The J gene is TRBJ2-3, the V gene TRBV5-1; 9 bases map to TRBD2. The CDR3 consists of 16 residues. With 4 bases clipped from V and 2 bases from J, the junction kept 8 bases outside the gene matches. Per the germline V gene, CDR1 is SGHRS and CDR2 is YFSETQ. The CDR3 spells CASSIQLAGLTDTQYF. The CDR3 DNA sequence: TGCGCCAGCAGCATCCAGCTAGCGGGGCTCACAGATACGCAGTATTTT. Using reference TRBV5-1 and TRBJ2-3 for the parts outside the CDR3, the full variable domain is KAGVTQTPRYLIKTRGQQVTLSCSPISGHRSVSWYQQTPGQGLQFLFEYFSETQRNKGNFPGRFSGRQFSNSRSEMNVSTLELGDSALYLCASSIQLAGLTDTQYFGPGTRLTVL.

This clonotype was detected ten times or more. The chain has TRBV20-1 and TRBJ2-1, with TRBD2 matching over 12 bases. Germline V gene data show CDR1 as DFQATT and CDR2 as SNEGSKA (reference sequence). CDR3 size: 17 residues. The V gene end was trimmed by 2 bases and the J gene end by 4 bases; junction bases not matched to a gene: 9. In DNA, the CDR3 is TGCAGTGCTAGACCGTCTAGCGGGGGGGCCAGTTACAATGAGCAGTTCTTC. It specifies CSARPSSGGASYNEQFF.

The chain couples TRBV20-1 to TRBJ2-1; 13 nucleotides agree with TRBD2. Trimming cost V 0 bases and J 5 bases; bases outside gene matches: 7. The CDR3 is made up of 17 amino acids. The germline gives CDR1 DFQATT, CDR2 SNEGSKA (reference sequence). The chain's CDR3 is CSARDETSGGPHNEQFF. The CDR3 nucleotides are TGCAGTGCTAGAGATGAGACTAGCGGGGGGCCCCACAATGAGCAGTTCTTC.

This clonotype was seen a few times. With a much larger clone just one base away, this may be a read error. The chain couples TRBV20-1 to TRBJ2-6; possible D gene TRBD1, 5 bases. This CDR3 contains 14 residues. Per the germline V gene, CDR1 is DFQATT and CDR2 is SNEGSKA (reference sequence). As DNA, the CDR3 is TGCAGTGCGACGTCAGGGTCTGGGGCCAACGTCCCGACTTTC. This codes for CSATSGSGANVPTF.

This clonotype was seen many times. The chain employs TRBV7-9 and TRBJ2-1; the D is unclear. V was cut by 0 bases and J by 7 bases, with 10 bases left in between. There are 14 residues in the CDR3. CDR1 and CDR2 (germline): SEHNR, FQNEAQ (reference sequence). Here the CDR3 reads CASSLAGTANEQFF. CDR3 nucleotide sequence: TGTGCCAGCAGCTTAGCGGGAACAGCAAATGAGCAGTTCTTC.